The next 5 T cell receptor beta chains were all read from a single sample in a study of T cell responses to AZD1222 COVID-19 vaccine. Data came from immunoSEQ multiplex PCR; TCRdb stores just in-frame clones and leaves some out. The sample lists 100,000 to 150,000 clones, 86% occurring once. The sample consisted of peripheral blood, taken on day 0 of AZD1222 vaccination. The source of these receptors is an adult in good health.

The chain recombines TRBV6-5 with TRBJ1-2; possible D gene TRBD1, 5 bases. The CDR3 is 13 amino acids. Germline V lookup: CDR1 MNHEY, CDR2 SVGAGI. V lost 2 bases to trimming and J lost 8 bases, with 12 bases between them. The CDR3 DNA reads TGTGCCAGCAGTTACACGGGGCCGGGAGGCTACACCTTC. Protein sequence: CASSYTGPGGYTF.

V usage is TRBV27 and J usage is TRBJ1-5; D is ambiguous. The CDR3 consists of 16 residues. The V gene's germline CDR1 is MNHEY and CDR2 SMNVEV (reference sequence). Trimming left V 5 bases short and J 0 bases short, with 14 bases between. The CDR3 sequence: CASSPDPDGSNQPQHF. CDR3 nucleotides: TGTGCCAGCAGTCCAGACCCGGACGGTAGCAATCAGCCCCAGCATTTT.

This chain uses TRBV6-2 or TRBV6-3 with TRBJ1-1, with D perhaps matching TRBD1 (5 bases). The V gene lost 5 bases and the J gene lost 3 bases, with 13 bases spanning the gap. Germline values: CDR1 MNHEY, CDR2 SVGEGT. The CDR3 is 14 amino acids. In nucleotides, the CDR3 is TGTGCCAGCAGTGCCCAATCCAGGGACACTGAAGCTTTCTTT. It is translated as CASSAQSRDTEAFF.

The chain is built from TRBV24-1 and TRBJ2-5; D is ambiguous. Germline CDR1 and CDR2: KGHDR and SFDVKD. The CDR3 runs to 14 residues. Trimming left V 4 bases short and J 2 bases short, with 10 bases between. For the CDR3, the DNA is TGTGCCACCAGTGACCCCAGAGAACAAGAGACCCAGTACTTC. It translates to CATSDPREQETQYF.

This clone was seen once. The J gene is TRBJ1-4, the V gene TRBV12-5, with D hard to call. In germline, CDR1 is LGHNT, CDR2 FRNRAP. The V and J ends lost 1 base and 3 bases respectively, with 12 bases between them. The CDR3 totals 16 residues. As DNA, the CDR3 is TGTGCTAGTGGTTTGGCCGGCAGGTTAGCTAATGAAAAACTGTTTTTT. This translates into CASGLAGRLANEKLFF. The variable domain in full, completed from reference TRBV12-5 and TRBJ1-4, reads DARVTQTPRHKVTEMGQEVTMRCQPILGHNTVFWYRQTMMQGLELLAYFRNRAPLDDSGMPKDRFSAEMPDATLATLKIQPSEPRDSAVYFCASGLAGRLANEKLFFGSGTQLSVL.